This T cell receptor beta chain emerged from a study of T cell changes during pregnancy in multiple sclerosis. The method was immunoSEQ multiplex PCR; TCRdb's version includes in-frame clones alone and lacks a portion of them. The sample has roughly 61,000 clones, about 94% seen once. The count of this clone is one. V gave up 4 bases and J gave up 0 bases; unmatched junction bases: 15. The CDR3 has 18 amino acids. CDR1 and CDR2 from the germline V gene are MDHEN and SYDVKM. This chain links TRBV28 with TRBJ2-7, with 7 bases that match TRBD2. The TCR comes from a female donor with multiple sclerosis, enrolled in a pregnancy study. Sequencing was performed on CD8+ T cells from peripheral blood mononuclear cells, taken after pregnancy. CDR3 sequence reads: CASSWDGSGAGSSYEQYF. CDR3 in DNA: TGTGCCAGCAGTTGGGACGGTTCCGGAGCGGGAAGCTCCTACGAGCAGTACTTC.